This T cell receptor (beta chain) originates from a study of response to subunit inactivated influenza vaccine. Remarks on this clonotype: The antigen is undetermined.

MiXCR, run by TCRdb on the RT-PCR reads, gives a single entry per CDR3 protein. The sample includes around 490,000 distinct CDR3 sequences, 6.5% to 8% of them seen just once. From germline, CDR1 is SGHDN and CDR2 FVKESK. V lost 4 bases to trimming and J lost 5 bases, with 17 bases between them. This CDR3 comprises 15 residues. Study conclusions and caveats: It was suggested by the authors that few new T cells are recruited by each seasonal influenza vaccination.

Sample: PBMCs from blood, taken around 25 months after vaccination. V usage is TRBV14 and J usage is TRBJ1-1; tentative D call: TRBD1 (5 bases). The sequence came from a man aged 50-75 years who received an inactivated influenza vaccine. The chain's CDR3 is CASSPWWGRQTEAFF. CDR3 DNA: TGTGCCAGCAGCCCCTGGTGGGGCCGGCAGACTGAAGCTTTCTTT.